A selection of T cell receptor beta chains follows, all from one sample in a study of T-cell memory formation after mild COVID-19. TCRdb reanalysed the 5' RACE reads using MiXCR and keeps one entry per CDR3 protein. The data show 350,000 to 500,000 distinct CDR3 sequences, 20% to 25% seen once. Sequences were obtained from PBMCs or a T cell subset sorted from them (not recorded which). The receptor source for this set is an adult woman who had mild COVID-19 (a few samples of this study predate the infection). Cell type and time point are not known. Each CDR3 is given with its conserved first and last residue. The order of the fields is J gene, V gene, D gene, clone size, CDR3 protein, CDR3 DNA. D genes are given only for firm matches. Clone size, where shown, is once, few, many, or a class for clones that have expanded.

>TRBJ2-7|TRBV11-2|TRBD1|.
CASSLEWGTGVGYEQYF
TGTGCCAGCAGCTTAGAATGGGGGACAGGAGTAGGCTACGAGCAGTACTTC
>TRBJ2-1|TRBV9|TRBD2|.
CASSPPGGRYEQFF
TGTGCCAGCAGCCCCCCGGGGGGGCGGTATGAGCAGTTCTTC
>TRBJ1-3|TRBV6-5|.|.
CASSWREAGNTIYF
TGTGCCAGCAGCTGGAGGGAAGCTGGAAACACCATATATTTT
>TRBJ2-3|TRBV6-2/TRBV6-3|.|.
CASRPLRGRTDTQYF
TGTGCCAGCAGGCCTCTGCGTGGGCGCACAGATACGCAGTATTTT
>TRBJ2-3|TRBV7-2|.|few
CASCQGLPTDTQYF
TGTGCCAGCTGCCAGGGACTCCCCACAGATACGCAGTATTTT
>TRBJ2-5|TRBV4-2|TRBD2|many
CASSQEGTSGIPQETQYF
TGTGCCAGCAGCCAAGAAGGGACTAGCGGGATCCCGCAAGAGACCCAGTACTTC
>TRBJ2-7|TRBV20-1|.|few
CSASLTRRYEQYF
TGCAGTGCTAGCTTGACCCGCCGTTACGAGCAGTACTTC
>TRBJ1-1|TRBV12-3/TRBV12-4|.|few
CASSPGDRNTEAFF
TGTGCCAGCAGTCCCGGTGACCGGAACACTGAAGCTTTCTTT
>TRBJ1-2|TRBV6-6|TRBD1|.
CASSYPKRQGAGYGYTF
TGTGCCAGCAGTTACCCGAAGCGACAGGGGGCGGGGTATGGCTACACCTTC
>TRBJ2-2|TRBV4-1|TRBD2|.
CASSQGLAGTGELFF
TGCGCCAGCAGCCAAGGGCTAGCGGGTACCGGGGAGCTGTTTTTT
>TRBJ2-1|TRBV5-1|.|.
CASSLAFRQINNEQFF
TGCGCCAGCAGCTTGGCATTCCGGCAAATAAACAATGAGCAGTTCTTC
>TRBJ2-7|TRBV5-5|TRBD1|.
CASSSYRGKSYEQYF
TGTGCCAGCAGCTCATACAGGGGGAAATCCTACGAGCAGTACTTC
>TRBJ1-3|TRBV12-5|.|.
CASGLLPGNTIYF
TGTGCTAGTGGTTTGTTGCCGGGAAACACCATATATTTT
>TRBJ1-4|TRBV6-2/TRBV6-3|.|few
CASIRGPVGEKLFF
TGTGCCAGCATCCGTGGGCCAGTAGGGGAAAAACTGTTTTTT
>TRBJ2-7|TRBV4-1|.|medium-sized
CASSQPNGDEQYF
TGCGCCAGCAGCCAACCGAATGGGGACGAGCAGTACTTC
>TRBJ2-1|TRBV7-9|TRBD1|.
CASSQAGTGGTNEQFF
TGTGCCAGCAGCCAGGCCGGGACAGGGGGAACCAATGAGCAGTTCTTC
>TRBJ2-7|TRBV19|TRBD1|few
CASSLPHGQDGYEQYF
TGTGCCAGTAGTCTCCCCCACGGACAGGACGGCTACGAGCAGTACTTC
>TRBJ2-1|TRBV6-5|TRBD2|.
CASSFMAGVGNEQFF
TGTGCCAGCAGTTTTATGGCGGGAGTAGGGAATGAGCAGTTCTTC
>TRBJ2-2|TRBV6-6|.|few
CASSYFEQPNTGELFF
TGTGCCAGCAGTTACTTCGAACAGCCCAACACCGGGGAGCTGTTTTTT
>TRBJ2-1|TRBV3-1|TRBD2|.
CASKDGTSGGNEQFF
TGTGCCAGCAAGGACGGGACATCGGGGGGGAATGAGCAGTTCTTC
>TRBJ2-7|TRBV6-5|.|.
CATGGRGSYEQYF
TGTGCCACCGGGGGGAGGGGGTCCTACGAGCAGTACTTC
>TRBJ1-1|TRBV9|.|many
CASSVDGTPGDTEAFF
TGTGCCAGCAGCGTAGATGGGACCCCAGGAGACACTGAAGCTTTCTTT
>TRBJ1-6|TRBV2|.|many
CASSYGQANSPLHF
TGTGCCAGCAGTTATGGCCAGGCTAATTCACCCCTCCACTTT
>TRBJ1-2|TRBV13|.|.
CASSLGGPNGYTF
TGTGCCAGCAGCTTGGGAGGGCCTAATGGCTACACCTTC
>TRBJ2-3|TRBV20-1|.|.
CSAGEERHFTDTQYF
TGCAGTGCTGGAGAGGAGCGGCACTTCACAGATACGCAGTATTTT
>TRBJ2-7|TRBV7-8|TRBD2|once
CASSRPGGGGNEQYF
TGTGCCAGCAGCAGACCGGGGGGAGGTGGTAACGAGCAGTACTTC
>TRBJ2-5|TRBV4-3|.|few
CASSQDWGDQETQYF
TGCGCCAGCAGCCAAGATTGGGGGGATCAAGAGACCCAGTACTTC